The next 12 T cell receptor beta chains were all read from a single sample in a study of T cell responses to AZD1222 COVID-19 vaccine. Method: immunoSEQ multiplex PCR; TCRdb's copy keeps in-frame clones and lacks some. Of 130,000 or so clones listed, 85% to 90% are singletons. Specimen: peripheral blood, collected on day 0 of AZD1222 vaccination. Source of these receptors: an adult in good health.

This clone was counted between two and nine times. V and J are TRBV9 and TRBJ2-7; D uncertain. The V end was cut by 0 bases, the J end by 2 bases, with 9 bases between. Germline V gene data show CDR1 as SGDLS and CDR2 as YYNGEE. The CDR3 length is 14 residues. The CDR3 loop reads CASSVEGTTYEQYF. CDR3 DNA sequence: TGTGCCAGCAGCGTAGAGGGAACTACCTACGAGCAGTACTTC.

V gene TRBV18 combines with J gene TRBJ2-7, with D possibly TRBD1 on 5 matching bases. Per the germline V gene, CDR1 is KGHSH and CDR2 is LQKENI. V was pared by 4 bases and J by 2 bases, with 27 bases between. The CDR3 loop spans 19 amino acids. CDR3 residues: CASSQSRNFEARVTYEQYF. CDR3 DNA: TGTGCCAGCTCACAGAGCCGGAACTTCGAGGCCAGGGTCACCTACGAGCAGTACTTC.

This chain joins TRBV7-8 and TRBJ2-3; D gene uncertain. The germline gives CDR1 SGHVS, CDR2 FQNEAQ. V was trimmed by 5 bases and J by 10 bases, leaving 16 bases between them. The CDR3 has 13 residues. CDR3 coding DNA: TGTGCCAGCAGCGAAACACGGGTTAAAGCGCAGTATTTT. It encodes CASSETRVKAQYF. Full variable domain (missing parts from reference TRBV7-8 and TRBJ2-3): GAGVSQSPRYKVAKRGQDVALRCDPISGHVSLFWYQQALGQGPEFLTYFQNEAQLDKSGLPSDRFFAERPEGSVSTLKIQRTQQEDSAVYLCASSETRVKAQYFGPGTRLTVL.

V usage is TRBV28 and J usage is TRBJ2-5; D unresolved. Per the germline V gene, CDR1 is MDHEN and CDR2 is SYDVKM. The CDR3 loop spans 13 amino acids. The ends were cut back, 5 bases at V and 9 bases at J, with 16 bases in the middle. In nucleotides, the CDR3 is TGTGCCAGCAGTCCATTAGGCTACCAGGCCCAGTACTTC. It specifies CASSPLGYQAQYF.

The chain joins TRBV28 to TRBJ2-2; the match to TRBD1 covers 11 bases. The V gene's germline CDR1 is MDHEN and CDR2 SYDVKM. There are 17 residues in the CDR3. Germline trimming cut 3 bases from V and 5 bases from J; bases unmatched to any gene: 8. Here the CDR3 reads CASSFSRTGGWTGELFF. In DNA, the CDR3 is TGTGCCAGCAGTTTTAGTCGGACAGGGGGCTGGACCGGGGAGCTGTTTTTT.

The J gene is TRBJ2-4, the V gene TRBV2, with a tentative D call TRBD1 (5 bases). Looked up from germline, CDR1 is SNHLY and CDR2 is FYNNEI. The CDR3 extends over 18 amino acids. Trimming took off 6 bases at V and 0 bases at J, with 21 bases between the two ends. CDR3: CASRGQFPAELAKNIQYF. The CDR3 DNA is TGTGCCAGCAGGGGGCAATTCCCGGCAGAGCTAGCCAAAAACATTCAGTACTTC.

The chain combines TRBV27 with TRBJ2-7, with 11 bases lining up with TRBD1. Germline CDR1 is MNHEY and CDR2 is SMNVEV (reference sequence). The CDR3 spans 13 residues. V lost 6 bases and J lost 4; bases outside the gene matches: 2. CDR3 sequence reads: CASSGTGGYEQYF. CDR3 nucleotide sequence: TGTGCCAGCAGCGGGACAGGGGGATACGAGCAGTACTTC.

The rearrangement links TRBV5-1 to TRBJ2-3, with 9 positions matching TRBD2. Germline V gene sequence: CDR1 SGHRS, CDR2 YFSETQ. This CDR3 has 15 amino acids. V lost 2 bases and J lost 1; bases outside the gene matches: 2. The DNA for the CDR3 is TGCGCCAGCAGCTTTAGCGGGAGCGGCACAGATACGCAGTATTTT. This gives the protein CASSFSGSGTDTQYF.

The chain recombines TRBV2 with TRBJ1-5; D is unresolved. Trimming shortened V by 0 bases and J by 5 bases, and 8 bases separated the two germline ends. This CDR3 contains 14 residues. Per the germline V gene, CDR1 is SNHLY and CDR2 is FYNNEI. CDR3 DNA: TGTGCCAGCAGTGAAGCCAACGAGGATCAGCCCCAGCATTTT. Residues: CASSEANEDQPQHF.

The V gene is TRBV27, the J gene TRBJ2-7; 11 bases agree with TRBD1. Germline V lookup: CDR1 MNHEY, CDR2 SMNVEV (reference sequence). CDR3 length: 15 amino acids. The J segment lost 6 bases and the V segment lost 5 bases, leaving 9 bases of the junction unmatched. This CDR3 is CASSPSWTGGAEQYF. CDR3 in DNA: TGTGCCAGCAGTCCCTCCTGGACAGGGGGCGCCGAGCAGTACTTC.

The chain is built from TRBV9 and TRBJ1-2; D gene unclear. Trimming removed 0 bases from V and 1 base from J, with 10 bases in between. The CDR3 contains 15 residues. From germline, CDR1 is SGDLS and CDR2 YYNGEE. This CDR3 is CASSVGWTDNYGYTF. The CDR3 DNA reads TGTGCCAGCAGCGTAGGTTGGACCGATAACTATGGCTACACCTTC.

The V and J genes are TRBV28 and TRBJ1-1, with 8 bases identical to TRBD1. Trimming cost V 2 bases and J 5 bases; bases outside gene matches: 13. The CDR3 is 17 residues long. Germline-derived CDR1 and CDR2 are MDHEN and SYDVKM. In DNA form, the CDR3 reads TGTGCCAGCAGTTTACCCATATTCCGGACAGGGAAAACTGAAGCTTTCTTT. This encodes CASSLPIFRTGKTEAFF.